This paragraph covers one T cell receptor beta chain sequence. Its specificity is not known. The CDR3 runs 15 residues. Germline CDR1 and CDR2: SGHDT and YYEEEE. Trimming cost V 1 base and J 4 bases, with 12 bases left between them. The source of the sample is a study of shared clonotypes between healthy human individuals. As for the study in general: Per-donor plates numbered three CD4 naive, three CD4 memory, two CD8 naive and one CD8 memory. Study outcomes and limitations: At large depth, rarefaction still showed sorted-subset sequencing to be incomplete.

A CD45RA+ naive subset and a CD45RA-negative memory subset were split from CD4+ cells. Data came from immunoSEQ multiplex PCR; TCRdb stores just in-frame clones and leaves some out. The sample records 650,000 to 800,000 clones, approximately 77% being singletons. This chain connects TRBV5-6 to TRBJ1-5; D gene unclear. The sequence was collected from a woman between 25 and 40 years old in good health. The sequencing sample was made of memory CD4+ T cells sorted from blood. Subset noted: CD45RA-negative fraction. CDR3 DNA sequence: TGTGCCAGCAGCTTGATCTCGACGGGGAATCAGCCCCAGCATTTT. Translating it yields CASSLISTGNQPQHF.